This T cell receptor (beta chain) was retrieved from a study of cytomegalovirus exposure and HLA in healthy donors. Study-wide context: The same platform as the 666 first-cohort repertoires was used for the 120 validation repertoires, a later analysis reported. Findings of the study overall: The majority of TCR sequences were rare, yet some public TCRs appeared in many donors. High specificity and sensitivity for cytomegalovirus status were reported for the classifier. According to a later analysis, TCR clusters from the first cohort tended to co-occur in the roughly 110 validation repertoires.

The sample holds a few counts of this clone. Its antigen remains unknown. Assay: immunoSEQ multiplex PCR; the TCRdb copy retains only in-frame clones and omits some. The profile shows some 210,000 clones, about nine tenths of them singletons. The CDR3 covers 13 residues. After removal of 9 bases from V and 2 bases from J, the junction contained 5 bases not matched to a gene. The germline V gene has CDR1 LNHDA and CDR2 SQIVND (reference sequence). The receptor was derived from a woman under 30 in good health and CMV-seropositive. V is TRBV19 and J is TRBJ2-7; TRBD1 aligns across 9 bases. The sample consisted of PBMCs. The CDR3: CASRDRETYEQYF. The CDR3 nucleotides are TGTGCCAGCCGGGACAGGGAGACCTACGAGCAGTACTTC. Filled out from reference TRBV19 and TRBJ2-7, the complete variable domain reads DGGITQSPKYLFRKEGQNVTLSCEQNLNHDAMYWYRQDPGQGLRLIYYSQIVNDFQKGDIAEGYSVSREKKESFPLTVTSAQKNPTAFYLCASRDRETYEQYFGPGTRLTVT.